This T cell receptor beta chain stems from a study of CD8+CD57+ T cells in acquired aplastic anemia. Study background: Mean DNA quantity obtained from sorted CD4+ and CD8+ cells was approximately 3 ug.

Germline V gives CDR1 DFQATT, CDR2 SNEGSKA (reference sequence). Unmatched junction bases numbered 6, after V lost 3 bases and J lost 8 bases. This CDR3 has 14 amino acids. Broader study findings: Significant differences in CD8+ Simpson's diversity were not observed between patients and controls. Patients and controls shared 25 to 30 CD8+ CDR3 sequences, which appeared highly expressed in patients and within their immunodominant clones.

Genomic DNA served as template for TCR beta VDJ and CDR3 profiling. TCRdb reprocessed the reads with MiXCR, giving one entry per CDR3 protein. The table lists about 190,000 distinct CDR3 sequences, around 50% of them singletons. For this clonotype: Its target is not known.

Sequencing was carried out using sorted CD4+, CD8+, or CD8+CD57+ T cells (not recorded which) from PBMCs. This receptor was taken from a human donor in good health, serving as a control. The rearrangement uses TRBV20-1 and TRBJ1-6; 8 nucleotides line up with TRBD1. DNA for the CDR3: TGCAGTGCTAGGGACAGGGAAGCGGATTCACCCCTCCACTTT. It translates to CSARDREADSPLHF.